Following are 14 T cell receptor beta chains from one sample sequenced in a study of identical twins. TCRdb called the 5' RACE reads again in MiXCR, with one record for every CDR3 protein. This table has hundreds of thousands of distinct CDR3 sequences, around 7.5% appearing once. The data were also submitted as part of a second study, on yellow fever vaccine responses in identical twins.

Sequenced input: PBMCs. The receptors stem from a woman between 18 and 30 years old in good health.

This clonotype appeared many times. The rearrangement links TRBV5-1 to TRBJ1-6, with D unclear. There are 13 residues in the CDR3. Trimming stripped 0 bases from V and 9 bases from J, with 7 bases between. Germline V lookup: CDR1 SGHRS, CDR2 YFSETQ. The CDR3 spells CASSLGEGSPLHF. The CDR3 coding sequence is TGCGCCAGCAGCTTGGGGGAAGGTTCACCCCTCCACTTT.

Concerning this clonotype: A read error may be the cause here, since a much bigger clone is one base away. The CDR3 region has the DNA TGTGCCACCTTGCGGGACTCAAACACCGGGGAGCTGTTTTTT. It specifies CATLRDSNTGELFF. The rearrangement links TRBV24-1 to TRBJ2-2; tentative D call: TRBD2 (6 bases). In germline, CDR1 is KGHDR, CDR2 SFDVKD. V was shortened by 9 bases and J by 2 bases, with 12 bases between the two germline ends. The CDR3 sequence is 14 residues long.

This clonotype was observed a few times. V usage is TRBV5-1 and J usage is TRBJ2-1, with TRBD1 identical over 10 bases. From germline, CDR1 is SGHRS and CDR2 YFSETQ. Trimming at V came to 0 bases and at J to 3 bases, leaving 3 bases not matched to a gene. The CDR3 covers 16 residues. CDR3 in amino acids: CASSLGGTGVYNEQFF. In DNA form, the CDR3 reads TGCGCCAGCAGCTTGGGGGGGACAGGGGTCTACAATGAGCAGTTCTTC.

This clonotype was found a few times. The chain recombines TRBV7-3 with TRBJ2-6, with 9 bases lining up with TRBD1. This CDR3 contains 19 residues. Trimming cost V 1 base and J 0 bases; bases outside gene matches: 7. The germline CDR1 and CDR2 sequences are SGHTA and FQGTGA. This chain's CDR3 is CASSLRKGQGYSGANVLTF. The DNA for the CDR3 is TGTGCCAGCAGCTTAAGGAAAGGACAGGGGTACTCTGGGGCCAACGTCCTGACTTTC.

A few counts support this clonotype. The chain has TRBV7-2 and TRBJ1-1, with 10 positions matching TRBD1. This CDR3 is built from 13 residues. Germline CDR1 reads SGHTA; CDR2 reads FQGNSA. Germline trimming cut 6 bases from V and 9 bases from J; bases unmatched to any gene: 7. CDR3 in DNA: TGTGCCAGCAGACCCGACAGGGGGCTAAAAGCTTTCTTT. As protein: CASRPDRGLKAFF.

This clonotype was seen ten or more times. The chain combines TRBV12-3 or TRBV12-4 with TRBJ1-2; D is unclear. The V end was cut by 5 bases, the J end by 3 bases, with 4 bases between. This CDR3 contains 11 residues. The CDR3 protein is CASSNYYGYTF. The CDR3 nucleotides are TGTGCCAGCAGTAATTACTATGGCTACACCTTC.

This clonotype has a count of ten or more. The V and J genes are TRBV7-8 and TRBJ1-4; the match to TRBD1 covers 7 bases. Per the germline V gene, CDR1 is SGHVS and CDR2 is FQNEAQ. The CDR3 is 19 residues long. Germline trimming cut 5 bases from V and 0 bases from J; bases unmatched to any gene: 15. The CDR3 here is CASSPEPGGWLSTNEKLFF. In nucleotides, the CDR3 is TGTGCCAGCAGCCCCGAGCCAGGGGGATGGTTGTCAACTAATGAAAAACTGTTTTTT.

V usage is TRBV9 and J usage is TRBJ2-5; D is perhaps TRBD1 (6 bases). Trimming shortened V by 4 bases and J by 3 bases, and 13 bases separated the two germline ends. Germline V lookup: CDR1 SGDLS, CDR2 YYNGEE. The CDR3 totals 14 residues. CDR3 nucleotides: TGTGCCAGCAGCCCCCGGGACAACAAAGAGACCCAGTACTTC. Protein sequence: CASSPRDNKETQYF.

The chain carries TRBV12-3 or TRBV12-4 and TRBJ1-1; D not resolved. The CDR3 has 15 amino acids. Trimming removed 0 bases from V and 6 bases from J, with 14 bases in between. The CDR3 sequence is CASSLARNKGAEAFF. The CDR3 DNA follows: TGTGCCAGCAGTTTAGCGCGGAACAAGGGCGCTGAAGCTTTCTTT.

The chain couples TRBV6-1 to TRBJ2-1; 10 positions match TRBD2. The CDR3 loop spans 16 amino acids. Germline trimming cut 3 bases from V and 3 bases from J; bases unmatched to any gene: 5. The germline V gene encodes CDR1 MNHNS and CDR2 SASEGT. As DNA, the CDR3 is TGTGCCAGCAGTGATGCGGGACTAGCGAACTACAATGAGCAGTTCTTC. This sequence encodes CASSDAGLANYNEQFF.

The sample holds many counts of this clonotype. The V call is TRBV5-1, the J call TRBJ1-2, with D maybe TRBD1 (5 bases). Germline CDR1 is SGHRS and CDR2 is YFSETQ. The CDR3 has 13 amino acids. Trimming left V 1 base short and J 5 bases short, with 9 bases between. CDR3 in amino acids: CASSLRQGYGYTF. CDR3 sequence (DNA): TGCGCCAGCAGCTTGAGGCAGGGATATGGCTACACCTTC.

V gene TRBV6-1 combines with J gene TRBJ2-5; possible D gene TRBD2, 5 bases. This CDR3 region has 14 residues. V lost 6 bases, J lost 2 bases, and 13 bases lay in between. Germline CDR1 is MNHNS and CDR2 is SASEGT. CDR3 DNA: TGTGCCAGCAGCACTAGTTGGCAGCAAGAGACCCAGTACTTC. This translates into CASSTSWQQETQYF.

This clonotype was seen a handful of times. The chain carries TRBV2 and TRBJ1-6; no clear D. Trimming removed 9 bases at V and 0 bases at J, with 9 bases between. Germline CDR1 is SNHLY and CDR2 is FYNNEI. The CDR3 runs 14 residues. CDR3 region: CARRESSYNSPLHF. DNA for the CDR3: TGTGCCAGGCGGGAGAGCTCCTATAATTCACCCCTCCACTTT.

Ten or more counts support this clonotype. CDR3 in amino acids: CSGSGGSSYNEQFF. CDR3 sequence (DNA): TGCAGCGGTAGCGGGGGGTCTTCCTACAATGAGCAGTTCTTC. This rearrangement joins TRBV29-1 to TRBJ2-1, with 10 bases matching TRBD2. J lost 1 base, V lost 7 bases, and 4 bases had no gene match. The CDR3 loop spans 14 amino acids. Per the germline V gene, CDR1 is SQVTM and CDR2 is ANQGSEA.